This T cell receptor beta chain was recovered during a study of radiation and T cells in renal cell carcinoma. Clones were sequenced by immunoSEQ multiplex PCR, and TCRdb holds only the in-frame ones, with some missing. This table has roughly 130,000 clones, 88% appearing once. Noted time point: blood 2 weeks post-SBRT. The treatment was: 15 Gy SBRT to primary tumor, nephrectomy 4 weeks later. The source of this sequence is a woman aged 65 to 85 with renal cell carcinoma. Sample: blood, taken from a patient whose treatment included radiotherapy and nephrectomy.

The CDR3 region has the DNA TGTGCCAGCAGCCACCCCGGGACCTCTTCGTTGGAGACCCAGTACTTC. Translation gives CASSHPGTSSLETQYF. The V call is TRBV14, the J call TRBJ2-5, with D perhaps TRBD1 or TRBD2 (5 bases each). CDR1 and CDR2 (germline): SGHDN, FVKESK. CDR3 size: 16 residues. With 3 bases removed from V and 5 bases from J, the gap between germline ends came to 19 bases.